The clone carrying this T cell receptor beta chain was observed at least ten times. Its specificity is unknown. The TCR beta CDR3 regions underwent amplification using RNA transcripts as the source. RT-PCR in the first round (using the HTBI primer set) targeted the TCR CDR3. TCRdb re-derived calls from the multiplex PCR reads in MiXCR, one entry per CDR3 protein. The data hold about 460,000 distinct CDR3 sequences, with about 20% observed a single time. This entry comes from a study of T cells in Graves' hyperthyroidism and ophthalmopathy. Study-level findings and limits: Ophthalmopathy and stable hyperthyroidism were told apart by a 13 V-J model. Most expanded thyroid clonotypes above 0.001 also appeared in blood.

J was trimmed by 0 bases and V by 3 bases; bases with no gene match: 2. CDR3 length: 15 residues. The TCR was taken from a woman aged 70 to 79 with Graves' ophthalmopathy. The chain uses TRBV12-3 or TRBV12-4 and TRBJ1-1; 9 bases are shared with TRBD1. Sequenced material: blood. DNA of the CDR3: TGTGCCAGCAGTTTCGGACAGGGGATGAACACTGAAGCTTTCTTT. This codes for CASSFGQGMNTEAFF.